This TCR beta chain was recovered during a study of glioma-infiltrating T cells after dendritic cell vaccination. As to time point: after dendritic cell vaccination, including at tumor progression/relapse. Selection required adequate fresh-frozen tumor tissue plus more than two years' survival data. Before vaccination, two weeks after the third vaccination, and at progression, PBMC were collected. The immunoSEQ assay amplified TCRB CDR3 from up to roughly 2 ug DNA. Using immunoSEQ multiplex PCR, the repertoire was profiled, and TCRdb retains in-frame clones only, with some absent. This sample has 85,000 to 100,000 clones; around 80% occur once, and the top ten carry approximately 5.4%. The CDR3 contains 13 residues. Trimming took 4 bases from V and 3 from J; bases not matched to a gene: 3. Germline V lookup: CDR1 MDHEN, CDR2 SYDVKM.

The sequenced sample was blood, obtained after dendritic cell vaccination. The receptor's source is a human donor with glioblastoma. The chain combines TRBV28 with TRBJ2-7, with 7 bases fitting TRBD1. The CDR3 loop is CASSSQGVYEQYF. CDR3 nucleotide sequence: TGTGCCAGCAGTTCTCAGGGGGTCTACGAGCAGTACTTC.